One and the same sample provided the 18 T cell receptor beta chains below, sequenced in a study of blood T cell repertoires in COVID-19. Repertoires were generated with immunoSEQ multiplex PCR, while TCRdb's copy carries only in-frame clones and drops some. The table records about 230,000 clones, approximately 84% of them present only once. The sample taken for sequencing was peripheral blood. The receptor set was obtained from a man aged 40-55 years with acute or convalescent COVID-19.

The DNA of the CDR3 is TGCGCCAGCAGCCAAGTGGACAGGGAACGGGTCGAGCAGTACTTC. Residues: CASSQVDRERVEQYF. The rearrangement uses TRBV4-1 and TRBJ2-7; 8 bases are shared with TRBD1. The CDR3 runs 15 residues. The germline V gene encodes CDR1 MGHRA and CDR2 YSYEKL. V gave up 1 base and J gave up 6 bases; unmatched junction bases: 8.

This clone has more than one count but fewer than ten. V is TRBV2 and J is TRBJ2-7; possibly TRBD1 for D (6 bases). The CDR3 has 12 amino acids. CDR1 and CDR2 (germline): SNHLY, FYNNEI. V shed 6 bases and J shed 7 bases, with 13 bases lying between them. CDR3: CASSPDSEEQYF. The CDR3 DNA sequence: TGTGCCAGCAGCCCGGACAGTGAAGAGCAGTACTTC.

The genes are TRBV7-6 and TRBJ2-3; 8 bases agree with TRBD2. The CDR3 has 16 amino acids. The germline CDR1 and CDR2 sequences are SGHVS and FNYEAQ. V gave up 5 bases and J gave up 5 bases; unmatched junction bases: 12. The CDR3 loop is CASSDPPGGAEDTQYF. CDR3 in DNA: TGTGCCAGCAGCGACCCCCCCGGGGGGGCCGAAGATACGCAGTATTTT.

In nucleotides, the CDR3 is TGTGCCAGCAGTGAATCCGGCGGGTCGATCGAAAAACTGTTTTTT. It specifies CASSESGGSIEKLFF. The chain joins TRBV2 to TRBJ1-4; D is unclear. Germline V gene lookup returns CDR1 SNHLY and CDR2 FYNNEI. The CDR3 is made up of 15 amino acids. V was trimmed by 2 bases and J by 8 bases, leaving 15 bases between them. The full variable domain, in which reference TRBV2 and TRBJ1-4 provide the parts outside the CDR3, is EPEVTQTPSHQVTQMGQEVILRCVPISNHLYFYWYRQILGQKVEFLVSFYNNEISEKSEIFDDQFSVERPDGSNFTLKIRSTKLEDSAMYFCASSESGGSIEKLFFGSGTQLSVL.

This clone is a singleton in its sample. V is TRBV28 and J is TRBJ1-5; TRBD1 matches 7 bases. CDR1 MDHEN and CDR2 SYDVKM come from the germline V gene. The CDR3 length is 14 residues. With 5 bases clipped from V and 5 bases from J, the junction kept 6 bases outside the gene matches. CDR3 in amino acids: CASSTYQGDQPQHF. The CDR3 region has the DNA TGTGCCAGCAGTACTTATCAGGGGGATCAGCCCCAGCATTTT.

This sequence joins TRBV9 and TRBJ2-1, with 8 positions matching TRBD2. Germline assignment: CDR1 SGDLS and CDR2 YYNGEE. The CDR3 extends over 16 amino acids. The ends lost 0 bases at V and 4 bases at J; junction bases unmatched: 6. Written as DNA, the CDR3 is TGTGCCAGCAGCGTAGAGGACCTAGCGGGTTACAATGAGCAGTTCTTC. This translates into CASSVEDLAGYNEQFF. The complete variable domain, with remaining parts taken from reference TRBV9 and TRBJ2-1, reads DSGVTQTPKHLITATGQRVTLRCSPRSGDLSVYWYQQSLDQGLQFLIQYYNGEERAKGNILERFSAQQFPDLHSELNLSSLELGDSALYFCASSVEDLAGYNEQFFGPGTRLTVL.

This sequence joins TRBV2 and TRBJ1-2, with a possible D match to TRBD1 (6 bases). Per germline, CDR1 SNHLY and CDR2 FYNNEI. The CDR3 has 13 residues. Trimming cost V 7 bases and J 2 bases, with 11 bases left between them. CDR3 nucleotides: TGTGCCAGCACAGGGGATTTGAACTATGGCTACACCTTC. Encoded protein: CASTGDLNYGYTF.

The CDR3 DNA reads TGCGCCAGCAGTGAGGCAGCGGGGGGGTCAAATGAGCAGTTCTTC. Protein sequence: CASSEAAGGSNEQFF. This chain links TRBV10-1 with TRBJ2-1, with TRBD2 matching over 10 bases. Trimming cost V 2 bases and J 7 bases; bases outside gene matches: 5. Germline CDR1 reads WNHNN; CDR2 reads SYGVQD (reference sequence). The CDR3 spans 15 residues.

This chain connects TRBV6-5 to TRBJ2-1; 14 positions match TRBD2. This CDR3 contains 15 residues. Per germline, CDR1 MNHEY and CDR2 SVGAGI. As DNA, the CDR3 is TGTGGTTCCGGGACTAGCGGGGGCGGAGTAAGTGAGCAGTTCTTC. The encoded protein is CGSGTSGGGVSEQFF.

The rearrangement uses TRBV9 and TRBJ2-3; 13 bases line up with TRBD2. The CDR3 loop spans 16 amino acids. Germline CDR1 reads SGDLS; CDR2 reads YYNGEE. V lost 1 base to trimming and J lost 4 bases; unmatched junction nucleotides: 3. CDR3 residues: CASSVRGLAGADTQYF. The CDR3 DNA is TGTGCCAGCAGCGTACGTGGACTAGCGGGGGCAGATACGCAGTATTTT. The variable domain in full, completed from reference TRBV9 and TRBJ2-3, reads DSGVTQTPKHLITATGQRVTLRCSPRSGDLSVYWYQQSLDQGLQFLIQYYNGEERAKGNILERFSAQQFPDLHSELNLSSLELGDSALYFCASSVRGLAGADTQYFGPGTRLTVL.

V usage is TRBV28 and J usage is TRBJ1-3; D uncertain. The ends were cut back, 6 bases at V and 4 bases at J, with 10 bases in the middle. The CDR3 sequence is 13 residues long. CDR1 is MDHEN and CDR2 is SYDVKM in the germline V gene. CDR3 bases: TGTGCCAGCAGAGATCCGGGAGGAAACACCATATATTTT. Protein product: CASRDPGGNTIYF.

The chain is built from TRBV7-9 and TRBJ1-2; no clear D. Per the germline V gene, CDR1 is SEHNR and CDR2 is FQNEAQ (reference sequence). The germline V and J ends were trimmed by 2 bases and 1 base, with 14 bases remaining between them. The CDR3 has 16 amino acids. The CDR3 is CASSLWVVSGNYGYTF. The CDR3 nucleotides are TGTGCCAGCAGCTTATGGGTTGTGTCGGGTAACTATGGCTACACCTTC.

The chain carries TRBV20-1 and TRBJ1-1, with D maybe TRBD1 (6 bases). Trimming removed 3 bases at V and 4 bases at J, with 9 bases between. This CDR3 has 12 residues. Per germline, CDR1 DFQATT and CDR2 SNEGSKA (reference sequence). This CDR3 is CSASQGSTEAFF. CDR3 DNA sequence: TGCAGTGCTAGTCAGGGGAGCACTGAAGCTTTCTTT.

This rearrangement joins TRBV7-8 to TRBJ1-4; TRBD1 might be the D (5 bases). V was cut by 5 bases and J by 6 bases, with 16 bases left in between. Germline V CDR1 and CDR2: SGHVS, FQNEAQ. The length of the CDR3 is 15 residues. CDR3 sequence: CASSADRDSYEKLFF. The DNA of the CDR3 is TGTGCCAGCAGCGCAGACCGGGACTCCTATGAAAAACTGTTTTTT.

The chain joins TRBV5-1 to TRBJ2-2; TRBD1 aligns across 8 bases. Germline loops: CDR1 SGHRS, CDR2 YFSETQ. V lost 4 bases and J lost 4; bases outside the gene matches: 6. The length of the CDR3 is 15 residues. The DNA for the CDR3 is TGCGCCAGCAGCCAGAGACAGGGGAGCACCGGGGAGCTGTTTTTT. This codes for CASSQRQGSTGELFF.

V usage is TRBV28 and J usage is TRBJ1-1; 8 bases match TRBD1. CDR3 length: 14 amino acids. Trimming removed 6 bases from V and 3 bases from J; junction bases left unmatched: 6. Per the germline V gene, CDR1 is MDHEN and CDR2 is SYDVKM. CDR3 in amino acids: CASRTRQGYTEAFF. CDR3 sequence (DNA): TGTGCCAGCAGAACGCGACAGGGGTACACTGAAGCTTTCTTT.

The rearrangement uses TRBV28 and TRBJ1-4, with 7 bases matching TRBD1. Germline V gene sequence: CDR1 MDHEN, CDR2 SYDVKM. Trimming cost V 5 bases and J 12 bases; bases outside gene matches: 3. This CDR3 region has 11 residues. CDR3 DNA: TGTGCCAGCAGTACTACAGGGGAACTGTTTTTT. This sequence encodes CASSTTGELFF.

The chain is built from TRBV3-1 (or the pseudogene TRBV3-2) and TRBJ2-2; the D gene is possibly TRBD1 (6 bases). V gave up 6 bases and J gave up 0 bases, with 17 bases separating them. The CDR3 consists of 17 residues. Looked up from germline, CDR1 is LGHDT and CDR2 is YNNKEL (reference sequence). This chain's CDR3 is CASSFYPGAANTGELFF. In DNA form, the CDR3 reads TGTGCCAGCAGTTTTTACCCAGGGGCCGCGAACACCGGGGAGCTGTTTTTT.